Listed below are T cell receptor beta chains from one sample, sequenced in a study of cytomegalovirus exposure and HLA in healthy donors. Only in-frame clones appear in the TCRdb table, and some are missing; sequencing was by immunoSEQ multiplex PCR. The table shows fewer than 110,000 clones, with roughly 74% occurring only once. The sequenced material came from PBMCs. These receptors were collected from a woman in her thirties or forties in good health and CMV-seronegative. Both conserved end residues are part of each CDR3. D genes are given only for firm matches. Not all rows give a size; the values are once, few, many and, for expanded clones, a class.

D,J,V,size,DNA,CDR3
TRBD1,TRBJ1-4,TRBV7-2,-,TGTGCCAGCAGTCCCCGCGTCGGGACAGGAGATGAAAAACTGTTTTTT,CASSPRVGTGDEKLFF
TRBD1,TRBJ2-1,TRBV29-1,once,TGCAGCGGCGAGACAGGGATCAACAATGAGCAGTTCTTC,CSGETGINNEQFF
TRBD2,TRBJ2-2,TRBV15,-,TGTGCCACCAGCTCGGGACTAGCGGTTACCGGGGAGCTGTTTTTT,CATSSGLAVTGELFF
-,TRBJ2-5,TRBV6-5,few,TGTGCCAGCAGTTACGCTAGCCGAGAGACCCAGTACTTC,CASSYASRETQYF
TRBD1,TRBJ2-7,TRBV9,once,TGTGCCAGCAGCGTCGGACAGGGAACCTACGAGCAGTACTTC,CASSVGQGTYEQYF
TRBD1,TRBJ2-3,TRBV20-1,-,TGCAGTGCTAGTCAACAGGGGGCGCAGTATTTT,CSASQQGAQYF
TRBD2,TRBJ2-1,TRBV15,-,TGTGCCACCAGCAGAGTTGCGGGGGTCTACAATGAGCAGTTCTTC,CATSRVAGVYNEQFF
-,TRBJ2-1,TRBV27,-,TGTGCCAGCAGTCGAACGGAGGGCCTACTCTCCTACAATGAGCAGTTCTTC,CASSRTEGLLSYNEQFF
-,TRBJ1-6,TRBV7-9,-,TGTTCCAGCAGCTCATCGGACGGGGGTGGCAATTCACCCCTCCACTTT,CSSSSSDGGGNSPLHF
TRBD1,TRBJ2-7,TRBV7-2,once,TGTGCCAGCAGCTTAGGGACAGGGATCAACGAGCAGTACTTC,CASSLGTGINEQYF
-,TRBJ1-2,TRBV29-1,once,TGCAGCGTTCCCGGGGGATCGGTAGGCTACACCTTC,CSVPGGSVGYTF
-,TRBJ2-2,TRBV7-3,-,TGTGCCAGCAGCAGCTCGACAGGCAACACCGGGGAGCTGTTTTTT,CASSSSTGNTGELFF
TRBD2,TRBJ2-1,TRBV28,-,TGTGCCAGCAGTTTAGGTCTAGCGGGAATAGGCGATGAGCAGTTCTTC,CASSLGLAGIGDEQFF
-,TRBJ2-7,TRBV10-3,-,TGTGCCATCAGTGAGAACGAGGTTAGCCACGAGCAGTACTTC,CAISENEVSHEQYF
-,TRBJ2-2,TRBV5-1,-,TGCGCCAGCAGCTCCGGGACTGGTAACGTCGGGGAGCTGTTTTTT,CASSSGTGNVGELFF
-,TRBJ1-1,TRBV11-2,-,TGTGCCAGCAGCCGGGGGGGCCAAGGAGCTTTCTTT,CASSRGGQGAFF
TRBD2,TRBJ2-5,TRBV19,-,TGTGCCAGTAGTAATTACCCGATCGGGGGGACTACAGAAGGGACCCAGTACTTC,CASSNYPIGGTTEGTQYF
-,TRBJ2-7,TRBV9,few,TGTGCCAGCAGCGTAGGGACAGAACCCTACGAGCAGTACTTC,CASSVGTEPYEQYF
TRBD1,TRBJ2-5,TRBV7-2,-,TGTGCCAGCAGCTTAGAACAGGGGGCATGGGAGACCCAGTACTTC,CASSLEQGAWETQYF
-,TRBJ2-7,TRBV5-4,-,TGTGCCAGCAGCACGACAGAAACCTACGAGCAGTACTTC,CASSTTETYEQYF
-,TRBJ1-6,TRBV25-1,-,TGTGCCAGTGGGGGGGCCGACCCTTCTGGTAATTCACCCCTCCACTTT,CASGGADPSGNSPLHF
-,TRBJ2-1,TRBV5-4,few,TGTGCCAGCAGCTCTTCCAAAGGGGGCTCCTACAATGAGCAGTTCTTC,CASSSSKGGSYNEQFF
TRBD1,TRBJ2-1,TRBV6-1,-,TGTGCCAGCAGTGGATGGGACAGGGGGCTCTACAATGAGCAGTTCTTC,CASSGWDRGLYNEQFF
TRBD2,TRBJ2-7,TRBV2,-,TGTGCCAGCAGTGCTATTACTAGCGCCTACGAGCAGTACTTC,CASSAITSAYEQYF
TRBD2,TRBJ2-2,TRBV7-6,few,TGTGCCAGCAGTCTTTTTCTAGCGGGAGGGCCTGGCGGGGAGCTGTTTTTT,CASSLFLAGGPGGELFF
TRBD2,TRBJ2-3,TRBV7-9,once,TGTGCCAGCAGCTTCGGGACTAGCGGGATCACAGATACGCAGTATTTT,CASSFGTSGITDTQYF
-,TRBJ1-1,TRBV10-3,-,TGTGCCATCAGTGCCCCACAGGTGAACACTGAAGCTTTCTTT,CAISAPQVNTEAFF
TRBD2,TRBJ2-3,TRBV5-1,few,TGCGCCAGCAGCGCAGGGACTAGCGGGGCTAGCACAGATACGCAGTATTTT,CASSAGTSGASTDTQYF
TRBD1,TRBJ2-4,TRBV9,-,TGTGCCAGCAGCGTAGGGACAGGGGTGGCGAAAAACATTCAGTACTTC,CASSVGTGVAKNIQYF
TRBD1,TRBJ1-4,TRBV5-1,-,TGCGCCAGCAAACCCGGGACAGTAAATGAAAAACTGTTTTTT,CASKPGTVNEKLFF
TRBD2,TRBJ2-5,TRBV5-8,-,TGTGCCAGCAGCGTAACTAGCGGGAGACGGGAGACCCAGTACTTC,CASSVTSGRRETQYF
-,TRBJ2-2,TRBV21-1,-,TGTGCCAGCAGCCCTCCTGGGACTAGGAACACCGGGGAGCTGTTTTTT,CASSPPGTRNTGELFF
TRBD1,TRBJ2-5,TRBV18,-,TGTGCCAGCTCTCAGACAGGGGGAAGGGAGACCCAGTACTTC,CASSQTGGRETQYF
TRBD2,TRBJ2-3,TRBV9,few,TGTGCCAGCAGCCCGAGAGCGGGAGGGATAACAGATACGCAGTATTTT,CASSPRAGGITDTQYF
-,TRBJ2-1,TRBV9,-,TGTGCCAGCAGCGTAGGTAGCGGATTAGAGCAGTTCTTC,CASSVGSGLEQFF
-,TRBJ2-1,TRBV7-9,-,TGTGCCAGCAGCTTAGCAGGCGGCCTCTACAATGAGCAGTTCTTC,CASSLAGGLYNEQFF
-,TRBJ1-1,TRBV9,-,TGTGCCAGCAGCGTAGAGGAGGATTTGAACACTGAAGCTTTCTTT,CASSVEEDLNTEAFF
-,TRBJ2-5,TRBV2,-,TGTGCCAGCAGGCCCCGGACAGAAGAAGAGACCCAGTACTTC,CASRPRTEEETQYF
-,TRBJ2-7,TRBV6-1,-,TGTGCCACCGCGTTAGGGGATGGCTACGAGCAGTACTTC,CATALGDGYEQYF
TRBD2,TRBJ2-3,TRBV14,-,TGTGCCAGCAGCCAAGGGACTAGCGGGAGTTTAGATACGCAGTATTTT,CASSQGTSGSLDTQYF
-,TRBJ1-5,TRBV5-1,-,TGCGCCAGCAGCTTGGGGGACACCTCGAATCAGCCCCAGCATTTT,CASSLGDTSNQPQHF
TRBD1,TRBJ2-7,TRBV19,once,TGTGCCAGTAGTATAGGAACAGGGGACTACGAGCAGTACTTC,CASSIGTGDYEQYF
-,TRBJ2-7,TRBV15,-,TGTGCCACCAGCAGAGATCGGAGATACGAGCAGTACTTC,CATSRDRRYEQYF
-,TRBJ1-1,TRBV5-4,-,TGTGCCACCACTTCGGGGGGTTGGACTGAAGCTTTCTTT,CATTSGGWTEAFF
-,TRBJ2-7,TRBV1,-,TGCACCAGTACAACCCGGGACAACCGAAGGGCCTTATACGAGCAGTACTTC,CTSTTRDNRRALYEQYF
TRBD2,TRBJ2-1,TRBV2,-,TGTGCCAGCCAAGCGGGGGCGGGTTACGGGCAGTTCTTC,CASQAGAGYGQFF
TRBD2,TRBJ2-1,TRBV10-3,-,TGTGCCATCGGGGGGACTAGCGGTCCTTGGCAGTTCTTC,CAIGGTSGPWQFF
TRBD1,TRBJ1-1,TRBV18,once,TGTGCCAGCTCACCGACCGGGACAGGGGGTATCACTGAAGCTTTCTTT,CASSPTGTGGITEAFF
TRBD2,TRBJ2-1,TRBV27,once,TGTGCCAGCAGTTTCAAGCGGGGGGAATACAATGAGCAGTTCTTC,CASSFKRGEYNEQFF
-,TRBJ2-2,TRBV4-2,-,TGTGCCAGCAAACCTAGAGTAGGGGAGCTGTTTTTT,CASKPRVGELFF